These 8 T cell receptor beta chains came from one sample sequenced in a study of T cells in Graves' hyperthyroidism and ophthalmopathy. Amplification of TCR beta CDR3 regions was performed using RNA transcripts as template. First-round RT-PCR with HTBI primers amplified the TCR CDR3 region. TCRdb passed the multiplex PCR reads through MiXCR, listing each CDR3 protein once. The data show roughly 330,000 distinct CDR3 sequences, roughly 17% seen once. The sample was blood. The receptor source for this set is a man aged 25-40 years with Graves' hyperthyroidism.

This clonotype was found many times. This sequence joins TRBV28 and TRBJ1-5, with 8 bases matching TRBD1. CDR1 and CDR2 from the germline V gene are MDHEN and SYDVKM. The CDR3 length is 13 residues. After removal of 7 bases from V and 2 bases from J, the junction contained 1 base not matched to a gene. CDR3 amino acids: CASKTGGNQPQHF. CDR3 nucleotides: TGTGCCAGCAAGACAGGGGGCAATCAGCCCCAGCATTTT.

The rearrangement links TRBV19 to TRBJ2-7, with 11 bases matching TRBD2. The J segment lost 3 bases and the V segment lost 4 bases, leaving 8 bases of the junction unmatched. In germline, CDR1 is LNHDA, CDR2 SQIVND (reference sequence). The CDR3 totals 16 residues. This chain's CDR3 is CASSRGLAGTLYEQYF. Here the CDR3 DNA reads TGTGCCAGTAGTAGAGGACTAGCGGGTACCCTCTACGAGCAGTACTTC.

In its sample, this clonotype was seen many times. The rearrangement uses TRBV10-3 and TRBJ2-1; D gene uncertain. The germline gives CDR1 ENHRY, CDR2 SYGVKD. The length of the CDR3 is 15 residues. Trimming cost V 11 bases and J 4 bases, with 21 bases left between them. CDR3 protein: CASRNGLSEYNEQFF. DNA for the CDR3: TGTGCCTCACGTAACGGGCTAAGCGAGTACAATGAGCAGTTCTTC.

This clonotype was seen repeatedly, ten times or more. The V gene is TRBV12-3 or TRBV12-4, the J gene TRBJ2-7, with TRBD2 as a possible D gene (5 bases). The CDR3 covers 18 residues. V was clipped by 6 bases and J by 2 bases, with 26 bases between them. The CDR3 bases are TGTGCCAGCAGCACTACGGTATACGGGGTGAGCTACCCCTACGAGCAGTACTTC. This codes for CASSTTVYGVSYPYEQYF.

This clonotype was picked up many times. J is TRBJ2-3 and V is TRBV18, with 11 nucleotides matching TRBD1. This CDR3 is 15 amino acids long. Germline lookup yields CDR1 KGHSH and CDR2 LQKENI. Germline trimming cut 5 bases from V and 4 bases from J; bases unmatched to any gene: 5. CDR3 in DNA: TGTGCCAGCTCATCGTCGGGACAGGGGGCAGATACGCAGTATTTT. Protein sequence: CASSSSGQGADTQYF.

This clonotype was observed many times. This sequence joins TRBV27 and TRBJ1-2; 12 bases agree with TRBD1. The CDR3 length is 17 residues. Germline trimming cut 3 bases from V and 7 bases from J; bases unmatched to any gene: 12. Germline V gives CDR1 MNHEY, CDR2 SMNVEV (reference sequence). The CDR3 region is CASSLLYPGQGASGYTF. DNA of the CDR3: TGTGCCAGCAGTTTGTTATACCCGGGACAGGGGGCCTCTGGCTACACCTTC.

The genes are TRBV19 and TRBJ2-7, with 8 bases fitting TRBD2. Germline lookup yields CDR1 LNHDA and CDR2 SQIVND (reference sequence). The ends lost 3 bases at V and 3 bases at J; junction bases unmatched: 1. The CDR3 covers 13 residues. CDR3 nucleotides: TGTGCCAGTAGTATCGGGGGGGACTACGAGCAGTACTTC. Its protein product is CASSIGGDYEQYF.

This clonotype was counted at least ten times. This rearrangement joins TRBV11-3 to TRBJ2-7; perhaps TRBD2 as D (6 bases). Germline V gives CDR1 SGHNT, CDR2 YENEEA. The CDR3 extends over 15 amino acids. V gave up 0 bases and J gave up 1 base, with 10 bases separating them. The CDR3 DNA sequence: TGTGCCAGCAGCTTAGATCTCGCGGGGTCCTACGAGCAGTACTTC. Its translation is CASSLDLAGSYEQYF.